A selection of T cell receptor beta chains follows, all from one sample in a study of T cell repertoires in cytomegalovirus infection. TCRdb itself ran the reads through MiXCR, one entry per CDR3 protein. The sample lists about 530,000 distinct CDR3 sequences; around 27% were seen once. Sequenced: PBMCs. The receptors here all came from a human donor in good health (CMV status not recorded). Some clones in this sample may be carry-over from other donors' samples. The conserved cysteine and the conserved F or W are not part of the CDR3 here.

v_call: TRBV10-3
j_call: TRBJ2-3
cdr3_length: 12
cdr3_aa: AISGRENTDTQY

v_call: TRBV12-3/TRBV12-4
j_call: TRBJ1-3
cdr3_length: 14
cdr3_aa: ASSLELRFSGNTIY

v_call: TRBV7-8
j_call: TRBJ2-1
cdr3_length: 12
cdr3_aa: ASSLEGARDEQF

v_call: TRBV6-6
j_call: TRBJ1-1
cdr3_length: 11
cdr3_aa: ASSLLIGAEAF

v_call: TRBV11-2
j_call: TRBJ2-2
cdr3_length: 11
cdr3_aa: ASSHSGTGELF

v_call: TRBV2
j_call: TRBJ2-7
cdr3_length: 12
cdr3_aa: ASREQGLGSEQY

v_call: TRBV19
j_call: TRBJ1-1
cdr3_length: 13
cdr3_aa: ASRDRGRGNTEAF

v_call: TRBV6-5
j_call: TRBJ2-7
cdr3_length: 12
cdr3_aa: ASSLTGGHYEQY

v_call: TRBV4-1
j_call: TRBJ1-4
cdr3_length: 12
cdr3_aa: ASRGIGTTKELF

v_call: TRBV12-3/TRBV12-4
j_call: TRBJ1-5
cdr3_length: 14
cdr3_aa: ASSLGMGTGYQPQH

v_call: TRBV5-1
j_call: TRBJ2-1
cdr3_length: 12
cdr3_aa: ASSQGTGGDEQF

v_call: TRBV4-1
j_call: TRBJ2-3
cdr3_length: 13
cdr3_aa: ASSQPGLGTDTQY

v_call: TRBV27
j_call: TRBJ2-1
cdr3_length: 19
cdr3_aa: ASKLRGFPLAAQSSYNEQF

v_call: TRBV12-3/TRBV12-4
j_call: TRBJ2-3
cdr3_length: 13
cdr3_aa: ASTPSAGYADTQY

v_call: TRBV24-1
j_call: TRBJ2-3
cdr3_length: 13
cdr3_aa: ATSEEREMTDTQY

v_call: TRBV20-1
j_call: TRBJ2-1
cdr3_length: 13
cdr3_aa: SGASGGITYNEQF

v_call: TRBV20-1
j_call: TRBJ2-3
cdr3_length: 13
cdr3_aa: SASGTPESTDTQY

v_call: TRBV27
j_call: TRBJ2-7
cdr3_length: 14
cdr3_aa: ASSRTSGSFGYEQY

v_call: TRBV9
j_call: TRBJ2-2
cdr3_length: 13
cdr3_aa: ASSGSGSTGGELF

v_call: TRBV12-5
j_call: TRBJ1-1
cdr3_length: 9
cdr3_aa: ASVINTEAF

v_call: TRBV27
j_call: TRBJ1-5
cdr3_length: 13
cdr3_aa: ASSQTTRSFQPQH

v_call: TRBV7-2
j_call: TRBJ2-1
cdr3_length: 13
cdr3_aa: ASSLEVSGYNEQF

v_call: TRBV12-3/TRBV12-4
j_call: TRBJ1-2
cdr3_length: 12
cdr3_aa: ASSRGQHPIGYT

v_call: TRBV12-3/TRBV12-4
j_call: TRBJ2-3
cdr3_length: 11
cdr3_aa: ASSFQGTDTQY

v_call: TRBV7-8
j_call: TRBJ2-3
cdr3_length: 13
cdr3_aa: ASSLGGASTDTQY

v_call: TRBV6-6
j_call: TRBJ1-4
cdr3_length: 12
cdr3_aa: ASDRDRGDQKLF

v_call: TRBV7-9
j_call: TRBJ2-7
cdr3_length: 12
cdr3_aa: ASSLNEGLGEQY

v_call: TRBV7-2
j_call: TRBJ1-2
cdr3_length: 12
cdr3_aa: ASSLGSGDYGYT

v_call: TRBV6-2/TRBV6-3
j_call: TRBJ2-2
cdr3_length: 13
cdr3_aa: ASSPGTYPTGELF